A selection of T cell receptor beta chains follows, all from one sample in a study of blood T cell repertoires in COVID-19. The protocol was immunoSEQ multiplex PCR, while the TCRdb copy is restricted to in-frame clones and leaves out a portion. The sample records approximately 340,000 clones, roughly 87% being singletons. Sequencing used peripheral blood. The receptors shown here come from a man aged 25 to 40 with COVID-19, enrolled during active disease. CDR3s include the opening cysteine and the closing phenylalanine or tryptophan. D genes are given only for firm matches. Size is stated for part of the rows, as once, few or many counts, or as a class when the clone is expanded.

cdr3_nt	cdr3_aa	d_call	clone_size	j_call	v_call
TGTGCCAGCAGTGAAGCGCTTCGGGAGAGCTCCTACAATGAGCAGTTCTTC	CASSEALRESSYNEQFF	-	-	TRBJ2-1	TRBV2
TGTGCCAGCGGGGCTAGCGGATACAATGAGCAGTTCTTC	CASGASGYNEQFF	TRBD2	few	TRBJ2-1	TRBV7-3
TGTGCCAGCAGCCCAGGACAGGGCCTGGATGAAGCTTTCTTT	CASSPGQGLDEAFF	TRBD1	-	TRBJ1-1	TRBV28
TGCGCCAGCAGCTCGTTCCCGGGACAGGGGGCGTACGAGCAGTACTTC	CASSSFPGQGAYEQYF	TRBD1	once	TRBJ2-7	TRBV5-1
TGTGCCAGCAGCCAAGATTCGGGGACTAGCGGGAGGGCCAGAGAGACCCAGTACTTC	CASSQDSGTSGRARETQYF	TRBD2	-	TRBJ2-5	TRBV3-1/TRBV3-2
TGCGCCAGCAGCCAAGGACAAGTTCAGACCTCAACTAATGAAAAACTGTTTTTT	CASSQGQVQTSTNEKLFF	-	-	TRBJ1-4	TRBV4-1
TGTGCCACCAGTGGGAATGCCGGGACAGGCTCCTACGAGCAGTACTTC	CATSGNAGTGSYEQYF	TRBD1	-	TRBJ2-7	TRBV24-1
TGCGCCAGCAGCCAAGGAATCACTAGCGGCACAGATACGCAGTATTTT	CASSQGITSGTDTQYF	TRBD2	-	TRBJ2-3	TRBV4-1
TGTGCCAGCAGCTTGGGGGACTTAGTGGTCGGACCTAACTATGGCTACACCTTC	CASSLGDLVVGPNYGYTF	-	-	TRBJ1-2	TRBV5-6
TGCGCCAGCAGTAAGAGACGACAGGGTAATCAGGGCTACGAGCAGTACTTC	CASSKRRQGNQGYEQYF	TRBD1	few	TRBJ2-7	TRBV5-1
TGCGCCAGCAGCCACATACAGGGGACGATCTCTGGGGCCAACGTCCTGACTTTC	CASSHIQGTISGANVLTF	TRBD1	-	TRBJ2-6	TRBV4-1
TGTGCCAGTAGTATTAACAGGGGAGGCAATCAGCCCCAGCATTTT	CASSINRGGNQPQHF	TRBD1	-	TRBJ1-5	TRBV19
TGTGCCAGCAGTGCTCTCTCTACAGGGGGCGATGAAGCTTTCTTT	CASSALSTGGDEAFF	TRBD1	-	TRBJ1-1	TRBV28
TGTGCCAGCAGTGAGCGGGACAGGGCCACGGATACGCAGTATTTT	CASSERDRATDTQYF	TRBD1	-	TRBJ2-3	TRBV6-2/TRBV6-3
TGCGCCAGCAGCCCCGGGACAGCGCTTGCCGAGCAGTACTTC	CASSPGTALAEQYF	TRBD1	few	TRBJ2-7	TRBV5-1
TGTGCCAGCAAGACCGGGACAGGGGCCGGGGAGCTGTTTTTT	CASKTGTGAGELFF	TRBD1	-	TRBJ2-2	TRBV2
TGTGCCACCAGCAGAGATGAGGGCAACTACCGCGAGCAGTACTTC	CATSRDEGNYREQYF	-	once	TRBJ2-7	TRBV15
TGCGCCAGCAGGTATCGACAGGGCTCAACTAATGAAAAACTGTTTTTT	CASRYRQGSTNEKLFF	TRBD1	-	TRBJ1-4	TRBV4-1
TGTGCCAGCAGCAAACTAAGCGGGGGGGCCAATGAGCAGTTCTTC	CASSKLSGGANEQFF	TRBD2	-	TRBJ2-1	TRBV9
TGTGCCAGCAGTTACCCCCCCGACGAGCAGTACTTC	CASSYPPDEQYF	-	-	TRBJ2-7	TRBV6-5
TGTGCCAGCAGCTTGAACAGCTATAGCAATCAGCCCCAGCATTTT	CASSLNSYSNQPQHF	-	-	TRBJ1-5	TRBV5-5
TGTGCCAGCAGCGTAGCTAGCGGGGGGCAAGAGACCCAGTACTTC	CASSVASGGQETQYF	TRBD2	-	TRBJ2-5	TRBV9
TGTGCCAGTAGTAAAGGGACAGAACGAAATCAGCCCCAGCATTTT	CASSKGTERNQPQHF	TRBD1	-	TRBJ1-5	TRBV19
TGTGCCAGCTCAGCCTACAGGGGCGAGCAGTACTTC	CASSAYRGEQYF	TRBD1	-	TRBJ2-7	TRBV18
TGTGCCAGCAGCCAAGGGTGGCAGGGTAATCTGTATGGCTACACCTTC	CASSQGWQGNLYGYTF	-	-	TRBJ1-2	TRBV3-1/TRBV3-2
TGCGCCAGCAGCCAACAGGAGGGCACTGAAGCTTTCTTT	CASSQQEGTEAFF	-	-	TRBJ1-1	TRBV4-1
TGTGCCAGCAGCTTGGAGGGACAGGGAGTCGGCTACACCTTC	CASSLEGQGVGYTF	TRBD1	-	TRBJ1-2	TRBV5-5
TGTGCCAGCAGCTTAGGGCCGGGACAGGGGGGCGAAAAACTGTTTTTT	CASSLGPGQGGEKLFF	TRBD1	-	TRBJ1-4	TRBV7-2
TGTGCCAGCAGCCAAGACGCAACTAATGAAAAACTGTTTTTT	CASSQDATNEKLFF	-	-	TRBJ1-4	TRBV3-1/TRBV3-2
TGCGCCAGCAGCCAAGACCCTGGTTCGGCCTACGAGCAGTACTTC	CASSQDPGSAYEQYF	-	-	TRBJ2-7	TRBV4-3
TGTGCCAGCAGCTTAGGGCTAGCGGGGGGCCTAGAGACCCAGTACTTC	CASSLGLAGGLETQYF	TRBD2	-	TRBJ2-5	TRBV7-2
TGTGCCAGCAGGGCGCCGGGGGATGCTCCGAGGTACACCTTC	CASRAPGDAPRYTF	-	-	TRBJ1-2	TRBV6-5
TGTGCCAGCAACTCCGAGGCGGGAGGATTGAACACCGGGGAGCTGTTTTTT	CASNSEAGGLNTGELFF	TRBD2	once	TRBJ2-2	TRBV7-9
TGTGCCACCAGTGATGGGAAAAAACAGGGGATACGGGGCTACACCTTC	CATSDGKKQGIRGYTF	TRBD1	-	TRBJ1-2	TRBV24-1
TGCGCCAGCAGCCCAGCGGCCAGCTCCTACAATGAGCAGTTCTTC	CASSPAASSYNEQFF	-	-	TRBJ2-1	TRBV4-3
TGTGCCAGTAGTTCACTGTATGGCTACACCTTC	CASSSLYGYTF	-	-	TRBJ1-2	TRBV19
TGTGCCAGTGGACAGGGTCCGGATTCACCCCTCCACTTT	CASGQGPDSPLHF	TRBD1	-	TRBJ1-6	TRBV9
TGTGCCAGCAACCTCGGATCGGAGCACTACGAGCAGTACTTC	CASNLGSEHYEQYF	-	once	TRBJ2-7	TRBV28
TGTGCCAGCCGCGGGACTAGCGGGATCGTAGATACGCAGTATTTT	CASRGTSGIVDTQYF	TRBD2	-	TRBJ2-3	TRBV2
TGCGCCAGCAGCCGAGCCTTAGGGGACTCTGGGGCCAACGTCCTGACTTTC	CASSRALGDSGANVLTF	-	-	TRBJ2-6	TRBV4-3
TGTGCCAGCAGCTTAGCGTTGGCCCGGGGAGAGGGCCAGTACTTC	CASSLALARGEGQYF	-	-	TRBJ2-5	TRBV7-6
TGTGCCAGCAGCCCACAGGGCCAGAGCTATGGCTACACCTTC	CASSPQGQSYGYTF	-	-	TRBJ1-2	TRBV11-2
TGTGCCAGCAGCCCTTTGCTTGGACAGGGCAGAACCTTC	CASSPLLGQGRTF	TRBD1	-	TRBJ1-2	TRBV3-1/TRBV3-2
TGTGCCAGCAGCTCCATGATCGGGGTTAATGAAAAACTGTTTTTT	CASSSMIGVNEKLFF	-	-	TRBJ1-4	TRBV9
TGTGCCAGTAGGCGAAAAGGGACAGGGTTAAATGAGCAGTTCTTC	CASRRKGTGLNEQFF	TRBD1	-	TRBJ2-1	TRBV19
TGTGCCAGCAGTTCCCAAATTTATAGCGGGGAGAACACAGATACGCAGTATTTT	CASSSQIYSGENTDTQYF	TRBD2	-	TRBJ2-3	TRBV27